These T cell receptor beta chains were read from a single sample in a study of T cell responses to AZD1222 COVID-19 vaccine. The data were produced by immunoSEQ multiplex PCR, yet TCRdb's version contains in-frame clones alone and is incomplete. Among 110,000 to 150,000 clones, 89% were seen once, and the ten largest hold roughly 4.7%. The source was peripheral blood, collected on day 0 of AZD1222 vaccination. The origin of the receptors is an adult in good health. Both conserved end residues are part of each CDR3.

V: TRBV19
J: TRBJ2-5
CDR3: CASKGRGTETQYF

V: TRBV5-1
J: TRBJ1-1
CDR3: CASSPVSENTEAFF

V: TRBV18
J: TRBJ1-5
CDR3: CASSPTNSNQPQHF

V: TRBV10-3
J: TRBJ1-1
CDR3: CAIGQGAPNTEAFF

V: TRBV11-3
J: TRBJ2-1
CDR3: CASSLGQGANEQFF

V: TRBV28
J: TRBJ1-1
CDR3: CASSPRQSMNTEAFF

V: TRBV11-2
J: TRBJ1-1
CDR3: CASSLDRTEAFF

V: TRBV28
J: TRBJ1-5
CDR3: CASSFYGGRNQPQHF

V: TRBV29-1
J: TRBJ2-3
CDR3: CSALRDPTLSDTQYF

V: TRBV11-2
J: TRBJ1-2
CDR3: CASSLVGGGVGYTF

V: TRBV7-6
J: TRBJ1-1
CDR3: CASSLVLPGTGMNTEAFF

V: TRBV12-3/TRBV12-4
J: TRBJ1-2
CDR3: CASSRERGYTF

V: TRBV18
J: TRBJ2-2
CDR3: CASSGGLAVIHSGELFF

V: TRBV7-3
J: TRBJ1-1
CDR3: CASSSSPNTEAFF

V: TRBV29-1
J: TRBJ1-2
CDR3: CSVETVYGYTF

V: TRBV10-3
J: TRBJ2-1
CDR3: CAISEGGVYNEQFF

V: TRBV18
J: TRBJ2-7
CDR3: CASSLLWTGGDEQYF

V: TRBV5-5
J: TRBJ2-5
CDR3: CASRLVGGRETQYF

V: TRBV7-8
J: TRBJ1-2
CDR3: CASSWTDSNYGYTF

V: TRBV4-1
J: TRBJ1-1
CDR3: CASSQPTERTEAFF

V: TRBV19
J: TRBJ1-2
CDR3: CASSIPRANYGYTF

V: TRBV30
J: TRBJ1-1
CDR3: CAWSRDMNTEAFF

V: TRBV11-2
J: TRBJ2-7
CDR3: CASSSPRGGVYHEQYF

V: TRBV5-6
J: TRBJ1-1
CDR3: CASSLGGHLRDTEAFF

V: TRBV5-6
J: TRBJ1-2
CDR3: CASSLKDRGHGYTF

V: TRBV28
J: TRBJ2-1
CDR3: CASSSSGTYNEQFF

V: TRBV2
J: TRBJ2-7
CDR3: CASTEAGTPYYEQYF

V: TRBV12-3/TRBV12-4
J: TRBJ1-2
CDR3: CATRGTNYGYTF

V: TRBV2
J: TRBJ2-7
CDR3: CASSESFTSGSARGEQYF

V: TRBV7-3
J: TRBJ1-1
CDR3: CASSRLANTEAFF

V: TRBV7-2
J: TRBJ1-2
CDR3: CASSRPEAAYGYTF

V: TRBV4-1
J: TRBJ1-1
CDR3: CASSQDLAEAFF

V: TRBV4-1
J: TRBJ1-4
CDR3: CASSLTGPNEKLFF

V: TRBV5-1
J: TRBJ2-7
CDR3: CASSRIPTSGGYEQYF

V: TRBV7-3
J: TRBJ2-2
CDR3: CASSLLRGTGGITGELFF